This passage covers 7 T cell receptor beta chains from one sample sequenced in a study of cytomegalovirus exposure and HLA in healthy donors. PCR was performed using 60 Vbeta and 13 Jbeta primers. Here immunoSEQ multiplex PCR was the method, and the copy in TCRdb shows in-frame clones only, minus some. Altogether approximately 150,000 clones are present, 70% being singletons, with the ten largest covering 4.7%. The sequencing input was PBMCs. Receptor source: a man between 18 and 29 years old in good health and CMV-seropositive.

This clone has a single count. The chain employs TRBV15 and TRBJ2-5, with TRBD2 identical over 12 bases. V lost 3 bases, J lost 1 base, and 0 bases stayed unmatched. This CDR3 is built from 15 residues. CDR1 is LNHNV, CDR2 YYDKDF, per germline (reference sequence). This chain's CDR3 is CATSRTSGGQETQYF. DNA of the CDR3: TGTGCCACCAGCAGGACTAGCGGGGGCCAAGAGACCCAGTACTTC. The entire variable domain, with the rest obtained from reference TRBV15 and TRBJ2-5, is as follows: DAMVIQNPRYQVTQFGKPVTLSCSQTLNHNVMYWYQQKSSQAPKLLFHYYDKDFNNEADTPDNFQSRRPNTSFCFLDIRSPGLGDTAMYLCATSRTSGGQETQYFGPGTRLLVL.

For the CDR3, the DNA is TGTGCCAGCAGCTTGGCCCCAGGGGCCAGGGCAGCAGATACGCAGTATTTT. This translates into CASSLAPGARAADTQYF. The genes are TRBV5-4 and TRBJ2-3; TRBD1 is a possible D gene (6 bases). The germline V gene has CDR1 SGHNT and CDR2 YYREEE (reference sequence). Trimming left V 0 bases short and J 4 bases short, with 18 bases between. This CDR3 contains 17 residues.

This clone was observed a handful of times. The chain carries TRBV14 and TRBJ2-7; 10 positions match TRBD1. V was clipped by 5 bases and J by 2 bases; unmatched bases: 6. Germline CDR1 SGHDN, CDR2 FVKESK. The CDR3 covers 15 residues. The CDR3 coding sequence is TGTGCCAGCAGCAGGGGACAGGGGTCAACCTACGAGCAGTACGTC. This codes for CASSRGQGSTYEQYV.

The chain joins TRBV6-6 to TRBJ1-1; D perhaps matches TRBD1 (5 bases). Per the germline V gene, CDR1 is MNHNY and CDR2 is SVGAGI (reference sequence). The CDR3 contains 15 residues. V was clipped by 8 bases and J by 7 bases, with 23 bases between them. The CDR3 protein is CASFLGREGEVEAFF. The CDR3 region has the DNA TGTGCCAGCTTTTTAGGACGGGAAGGGGAGGTTGAAGCTTTCTTT.

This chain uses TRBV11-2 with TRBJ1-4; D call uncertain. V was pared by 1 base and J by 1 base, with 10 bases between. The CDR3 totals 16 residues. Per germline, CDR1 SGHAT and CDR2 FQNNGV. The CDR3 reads CASSLVLERTNEKLFF. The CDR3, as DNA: TGTGCCAGCAGCTTAGTGTTGGAGAGAACTAATGAAAAACTGTTTTTT.

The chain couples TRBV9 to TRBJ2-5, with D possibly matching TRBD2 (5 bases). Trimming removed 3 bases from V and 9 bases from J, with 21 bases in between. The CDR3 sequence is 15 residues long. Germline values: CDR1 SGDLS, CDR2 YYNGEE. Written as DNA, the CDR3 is TGTGCCAGCAGCGCCGGGGTTGGCTACTCTCGGGCCCAGTACTTC. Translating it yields CASSAGVGYSRAQYF.

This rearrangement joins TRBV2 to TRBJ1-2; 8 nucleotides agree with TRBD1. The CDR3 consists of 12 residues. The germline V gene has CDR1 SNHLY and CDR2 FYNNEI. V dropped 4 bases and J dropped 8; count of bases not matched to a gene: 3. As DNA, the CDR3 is TGTGCCAGCAGTGGCAGGGGGCGAGGCTACACCTTC. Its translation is CASSGRGRGYTF.